A selection of T cell receptor beta chains follows, all from one sample in a study of cytomegalovirus exposure and HLA in healthy donors. Sequenced by immunoSEQ multiplex PCR; TCRdb stores in-frame clones only, minus some. The sample consists of 90,000 to 150,000 clones, around 75% of them appearing once. The sample comprised PBMCs. These receptors were taken from a woman between 40 and 55 years old in good health and CMV-seropositive. Both conserved end residues are part of each CDR3. D genes are given only for firm matches. Expanded clones are given a class, and other clones once, few, many or no size at all.

J gene,D gene,V gene,clone size,CDR3 DNA,CDR3 protein
TRBJ2-1,TRBD2,TRBV9,once,TGTGCCAGCAGCGTAGAGGGAACTAGCGGTATGCCCCGGGAGCAGTTCTTC,CASSVEGTSGMPREQFF
TRBJ2-7,TRBD2,TRBV7-2,-,TGTGCCAGCAGCTTAGGGGGACTAGGTCTCTCCTACGAGCAGTACTTC,CASSLGGLGLSYEQYF
TRBJ1-4,-,TRBV11-2,few,TGTGCCAGCAGCTTAGCCGGTTATGAAAAACTGTTTTTT,CASSLAGYEKLFF
TRBJ1-2,-,TRBV19,-,TGTGCCAGTAGTATGGGATTGGCAGGGAACTATGGCTACACCTTC,CASSMGLAGNYGYTF
TRBJ1-1,TRBD1,TRBV19,-,TGTGCCAGTAGTGGAGGACAGGGGAGGACTGAAGCTTTCTTT,CASSGGQGRTEAFF
TRBJ2-7,TRBD2,TRBV7-2,-,TGTGCCAGCAGCCAAGGGAGGACTAGCGGGAGGGTGTACGAGCAGTACTTC,CASSQGRTSGRVYEQYF
TRBJ1-1,-,TRBV2,few,TGTGCCAGCAGCCTGACAGTAAAGGAAGCTTTCTTT,CASSLTVKEAFF
TRBJ1-5,-,TRBV27,-,TGTGCCAGCAGTCCGAACAGGGTCGAAGTATTTCAGCCCCAGCATTTT,CASSPNRVEVFQPQHF
TRBJ2-3,TRBD2,TRBV11-2,-,TGTGCCAGCAGGGTCGGAGCGGGGGACCCCAGCACAGATACGCAGTATTTT,CASRVGAGDPSTDTQYF
TRBJ1-3,TRBD1,TRBV6-5,-,TGTGCCAGCAACACAGGGGCTGGAAACACCATATATTTT,CASNTGAGNTIYF
TRBJ1-1,-,TRBV9,-,TGTGCCAGCAGCGGGCAGGGTCTGGGCACTGAAGCTTTCTTT,CASSGQGLGTEAFF
TRBJ2-7,-,TRBV6-1,-,TGTGCCAGCAGTGGCTCATGGAGCTCCTACGAGCAGTACTTC,CASSGSWSSYEQYF
TRBJ1-1,-,TRBV7-9,-,TGTGCCAGCAGCTCGTCAGGGCCCACTGAAGCTTTCTTT,CASSSSGPTEAFF
TRBJ2-7,-,TRBV13,once,TGTGCCAGCAGCATGAACGAGGAGCAGTACTTC,CASSMNEEQYF
TRBJ2-7,TRBD1,TRBV6-5,-,TGTGCCAGCAGTTACTCGGGACAGGGGGCAAACGAGCAGTACTTC,CASSYSGQGANEQYF
TRBJ1-2,TRBD1,TRBV6-6,-,TGTGCCAGCACTTTTCACTGGACAGGGGCAGACGGCTACACCTTC,CASTFHWTGADGYTF
TRBJ2-5,TRBD1,TRBV11-3,-,TGTGCCAGCAGCCCCGGGACAGGACACCGCCGGGGGACCCAGTACTTC,CASSPGTGHRRGTQYF
TRBJ2-5,TRBD2,TRBV4-3,-,TGCGCCAGCAGCCAACTAGCGGGGGCCACAGAGACCCAGTACTTC,CASSQLAGATETQYF
TRBJ2-1,-,TRBV9,-,TGTGCCAGCAGCGCAAGCCTCATTTACAATGAGCAGTTCTTC,CASSASLIYNEQFF
TRBJ1-5,-,TRBV28,few,TGTGCCAGCTGCGAATCCACTCCCGGGGTTCCCCAGCATTTT,CASCESTPGVPQHF
TRBJ2-4,-,TRBV6-5,few,TGTGCCAGCAGTTACTCTGCAGCGGGAGCCAAAAACATTCAGTACTTC,CASSYSAAGAKNIQYF
TRBJ2-2,-,TRBV29-1,-,TGCAGCGGTATAGGGGGAAACGGGGAGCTGTTTTTT,CSGIGGNGELFF
TRBJ2-7,-,TRBV7-2,few,TGTGCCAGCAGCCCATCCCAGACAAAGAAACGCGAGCAGTACTTC,CASSPSQTKKREQYF
TRBJ2-6,-,TRBV18,-,TGTGCCAGCTCACCCTCGTACCAGGGATCCGGGGCCAACGTCCTGACTTTC,CASSPSYQGSGANVLTF
TRBJ2-6,-,TRBV16,-,TGTGCCAGCAGCCAATCGCCCACTGTCTCTGGGGCCAACGTCCTGACTTTC,CASSQSPTVSGANVLTF
TRBJ2-5,TRBD1,TRBV7-2,-,TGTGCCAGCAGTCGGGACAGGGGGCACCAAGAGACCCAGTACTTC,CASSRDRGHQETQYF
TRBJ2-3,-,TRBV7-3,-,TGTGCCAGCTCGAGCACGGGTTCCGGCACAGATACGCAGTATTTT,CASSSTGSGTDTQYF
TRBJ1-2,-,TRBV4-2,few,TGTGCCAGCAGCCAAGAAAGCGGGGGGCTCGACTATGGCTACACCTTC,CASSQESGGLDYGYTF
TRBJ2-7,TRBD2,TRBV9,-,TGTGCCAGCAGCTCCCGGCTAGCGGGCCTTCAGGACGAGCAGTACTTC,CASSSRLAGLQDEQYF
TRBJ2-1,TRBD2,TRBV5-1,-,TGCGCCAGCAGCTCCGCACTAGCGGGGGGGCTGCAGTTCTTC,CASSSALAGGLQFF
TRBJ2-7,-,TRBV5-1,-,TGCGCCAGCAGTCCCGGTACAGGGCCCCGGATTCTGGACGAGCAGTACTTC,CASSPGTGPRILDEQYF
TRBJ2-5,-,TRBV6-5,-,TGTGCCAGCAGCCGGGGACATGCAGAGACCCAGTACTTC,CASSRGHAETQYF
TRBJ2-6,-,TRBV5-1,-,TGCGCCAGCAGCAAACGGGACATCGGGGCCAACGTCCTGACTTTC,CASSKRDIGANVLTF
TRBJ1-4,TRBD1,TRBV2,-,TGTGCCAGCAGCAGGGGACAGACCAATGAAAAACTGTTTTTT,CASSRGQTNEKLFF
TRBJ2-3,TRBD2,TRBV19,-,TGTGCCAGTAGCATGGGACTAGCGGGGGCTTACTGGGAGGGCACAGATACGCAGTATTTT,CASSMGLAGAYWEGTDTQYF
TRBJ1-2,TRBD1,TRBV5-6,-,TGTGCCAGCAGATTCAGGGACAGGGAAGGCTACACCTTC,CASRFRDREGYTF
TRBJ1-1,TRBD1,TRBV18,-,TGTGCCAGCTCACCCTCGGACAGGGGGAACACTGAAGCTTTCTTT,CASSPSDRGNTEAFF
TRBJ1-4,-,TRBV29-1,few,TGCAGCGTTTCGGGTACTATGAATGAAAAACTGTTTTTT,CSVSGTMNEKLFF
TRBJ1-1,TRBD1,TRBV7-9,-,TGTGCCAGCAGCTCACCGGGACAGGGGAATCGGGACACTGAAGCTTTCTTT,CASSSPGQGNRDTEAFF
TRBJ1-2,-,TRBV9,-,TGTGCCAGCAGCCCCCTGAGCAGCCTACCAGGAGGCTACACCTTC,CASSPLSSLPGGYTF
TRBJ1-1,-,TRBV5-8,-,TGTGCCAGCAGCTTGGTACAGACGAACACTGAAGCTTTCTTT,CASSLVQTNTEAFF
TRBJ1-1,TRBD1,TRBV5-4,-,TGTGCCAGCATCCAGGACAGGGGGCGGACTGAAGCTTTCTTT,CASIQDRGRTEAFF
TRBJ1-2,-,TRBV28,-,TGTGCCAGCAGACTTTCCAGCCAGGGTGGCTACACCTTC,CASRLSSQGGYTF
TRBJ1-1,-,TRBV7-2,-,TGTGCCAGCTCCGACCGGGGGGCTGGGACTGAAGCTTTCTTT,CASSDRGAGTEAFF
TRBJ1-1,TRBD1,TRBV7-9,-,TGTGCCAGCAGTTATCCACAGGGGGCAGGAACTGAAGCTTTCTTT,CASSYPQGAGTEAFF
TRBJ2-7,TRBD1,TRBV7-2,once,TGTGCCAGCAGCCTTACAAGGGACAGTGGCTCCTACGAGCAGTACTTC,CASSLTRDSGSYEQYF
TRBJ2-7,TRBD1,TRBV7-8,-,TGTGCCAGCAGCCTACTCACTGGGACAGGGTATGAGCAGTACTTC,CASSLLTGTGYEQYF
TRBJ1-1,TRBD1,TRBV28,-,TGTGCCAGCAGTTTAGGGACAGGGGTTGCCACTGAAGCTTTCTTT,CASSLGTGVATEAFF
TRBJ1-5,TRBD1,TRBV25-1,few,TGTGCCAGCAGTGCCTCCGGGACAGGCCACAATCAGCCCCAGCATTTT,CASSASGTGHNQPQHF
TRBJ2-7,TRBD2,TRBV6-1,-,TGTGCCAGCAGGGAGAAACTTACTGGGACTAGGTACGAATTC,CASREKLTGTRYEF
TRBJ1-1,-,TRBV4-1,-,TGCGCCAGCAGCCCCATCCAGGTAGGCACTGAAGCTTTCTTT,CASSPIQVGTEAFF
TRBJ2-6,-,TRBV7-2,few,TGTGCCAGCAGCTTCGCTTCAGGGGCTGGGGCCAACGTCCTGACTTTC,CASSFASGAGANVLTF
TRBJ2-7,-,TRBV6-5,-,TGTGCCAGCAGTTACGGGGGCGATTTCAACTACGAGCAGTACTTC,CASSYGGDFNYEQYF